This T cell receptor beta chain derives from a study of blood T cell repertoires in COVID-19. Study in general: There were acute and convalescent COVID-19 samples, and they came from the United States, Italy and Spain.

Sequenced by immunoSEQ multiplex PCR; TCRdb stores in-frame clones only, minus some. Among a few hundred thousand clones listed, roughly 85% were seen once. The V and J ends lost 5 bases and 7 bases respectively, with 9 bases between them. The CDR3 runs to 13 residues. CDR1 is SGHVS, CDR2 FQNEAQ, per germline. The receptor's source is a woman in her late teens or twenties with acute or convalescent COVID-19. The sample comprised peripheral blood. This chain uses TRBV7-8 with TRBJ1-6; tentative D call: TRBD1 (5 bases). Here the CDR3 DNA reads TGTGCCAGCAGCCCAGGGCCAAATTCACCCCTCCACTTT. Amino acids: CASSPGPNSPLHF.